These T cell receptor beta chains were read from a single sample in a study of T cell responses to AZD1222 COVID-19 vaccine. Here immunoSEQ multiplex PCR was the method, and the copy in TCRdb shows in-frame clones only, minus some. The table includes 90,000 to 120,000 clones, about 85% detected once. This sample comprised peripheral blood, obtained on day 0 of AZD1222 vaccination. The source of these receptors is an adult in good health. CDR3s leave out the opening cysteine and the closing phenylalanine or tryptophan. Each record gives: V gene, CDR3 protein.

TRBV6-6	ASSLTEAF
TRBV5-4	ASSLGSGRTGELF
TRBV4-1	ASSHGTGDEKLF
TRBV29-1	SVEKGQETQY
TRBV5-8	ASSLGQMNTEAF
TRBV7-2	ASSLVRRGIHYGYT
TRBV19	ASSIATGTDYEQY
TRBV2	ASPRLQGALYEQY
TRBV11-2	ASSRDRGWENTIY
TRBV11-1	ASSTQSRDTQY
TRBV5-1	ASSLAGTYEQY
TRBV27	ASIGLAKNIQY
TRBV9	ASSVENAGWTCRTTGELF
TRBV20-1	RGPNEKLF
TRBV11-2	ASSLRQLLSGNTIY
TRBV12-3/TRBV12-4	ASSLQGYGYT
TRBV29-1	SVGAFSDSNGYT
TRBV27	ASRTGQDNSPLH
TRBV6-5	ASTGVNTEAF
TRBV6-5	ASSAVGNTEAF
TRBV7-3	ASSLKGTGELF
TRBV27	ASKTGGYSPLH
TRBV7-8	ASSLRAGSLNTIY
TRBV4-1	ASSPIRPGTSVSGNTIY
TRBV27	ASSFGVEGNQPQH
TRBV27	ASSSSGSNQPQH
TRBV4-3	ASSPGTGNTGELF
TRBV6-2/TRBV6-3	ASSPRGQQPQH
TRBV11-2	ASRSEGLGRNTEAF
TRBV11-2	ASSLDPGDTQY
TRBV18	ASSPLGAETQY
TRBV6-5	ASSYSTGSSGNTIY
TRBV5-8	ASSPGRGNSPLH
TRBV29-1	SVSPKLRDKGYT
TRBV5-8	ASSLGRGSQPFQETQY
TRBV19	ASSIGGANQETQY
TRBV18	ASSPALRDTEAF
TRBV28	ASSLMTHATNEKLF
TRBV7-3	ASSLFGDLTDTQY
TRBV7-2	ASSLQGSQNTGELF
TRBV12-3/TRBV12-4	ASSHLDYGYT
TRBV7-2	ASSKTGSTNEKLF
TRBV19	ASSSDPEAF
TRBV5-5	ASSLAGRDNLH
TRBV9	ASSVEGETQY
TRBV9	ASSPVGFAGLNEKLF
TRBV5-1	ASSSTGQGAREQY
TRBV6-5	ASSYRLAGAYEQY
TRBV7-2	ASSLFGQGGNQPQH
TRBV6-5	ASSYSTGRPDGYT
TRBV19	ASSTWTGWNYSQPQH
TRBV6-1	ASSEVGNGYT
TRBV12-3/TRBV12-4	ASSSQYEQY
TRBV18	ASSTGNSPLH
TRBV9	ASGTATSGANTDTQY